What follows are 18 T cell receptor beta chains derived from one specimen sequenced in a study of cytomegalovirus exposure and HLA in healthy donors. The primer mix had 60 Vbeta and 13 Jbeta primers. The data were produced by immunoSEQ multiplex PCR, yet TCRdb's version contains in-frame clones alone and is incomplete. Among about 170,000 clones listed, roughly three quarters were seen once. Sequencing was done on a sample of PBMCs. The receptors were gathered from a middle-aged man in good health and CMV-seropositive.

This clone was observed a few times. This rearrangement joins TRBV5-1 to TRBJ2-7; 8 nucleotides match TRBD2. Per germline, CDR1 SGHRS and CDR2 YFSETQ. V shed 0 bases and J 5 bases; nucleotides not matched to a gene: 7. CDR3 size: 15 residues. CDR3: CASSLAASGSHEQYF. The CDR3 DNA sequence: TGCGCCAGCAGCTTGGCGGCTAGCGGGTCCCACGAGCAGTACTTC.

The chain joins TRBV18 to TRBJ2-4; D may be TRBD1 (5 bases). The CDR3 runs 16 residues. Germline V CDR1 and CDR2: KGHSH, LQKENI. The germline V and J ends were trimmed by 0 bases and 2 bases, with 11 bases remaining between them. CDR3 nucleotides: TGTGCCAGCTCACCACCGGGCAGGGCTCCCAAAAACATTCAGTACTTC. Residues: CASSPPGRAPKNIQYF.

The chain links TRBV2 to TRBJ2-7; D gene ambiguous. V lost 4 bases to trimming and J lost 1 base, with 11 bases between them. Germline-derived CDR1 and CDR2 are SNHLY and FYNNEI. The CDR3 is 14 residues long. As DNA, the CDR3 is TGTGCCAGCAGTGCGGGTACTCTATCCTACGAGCAGTACTTC. It specifies CASSAGTLSYEQYF.

This clone was detected only a few times. The chain couples TRBV6-5 to TRBJ1-1; TRBD1 agrees at 8 bases. CDR3 length equals 16 residues. J lost 0 bases, V lost 0 bases, and 3 bases had no gene match. Germline V CDR1 and CDR2: MNHEY, SVGAGI. The CDR3 sequence is CASSYSRTGLNTEAFF. The CDR3 nucleotides are TGTGCCAGCAGTTACTCGAGGACAGGGCTGAACACTGAAGCTTTCTTT.

CDR3 coding DNA: TGTGCCACCAGCAGAGGTCCGCAAGAGACCCAGTACTTC. Translation: CATSRGPQETQYF. The gene calls are TRBV15 and TRBJ2-5; no definite D call. Per the germline V gene, CDR1 is LNHNV and CDR2 is YYDKDF (reference sequence). V was trimmed by 1 base and J by 2 bases, leaving 5 bases between them. The length of the CDR3 is 13 residues.

This chain links TRBV6-6 with TRBJ1-3; the D gene is possibly TRBD1 (5 bases). The CDR3 has 15 residues. The germline V gene has CDR1 MNHNY and CDR2 SVGAGI (reference sequence). Trimming shortened V by 7 bases and J by 0 bases, and 13 bases separated the two germline ends. CDR3 protein: CASTSGHSSGNTIYF. The CDR3 DNA reads as TGTGCCAGCACCTCCGGACATAGCTCTGGAAACACCATATATTTT.

J is TRBJ2-7 and V is TRBV19; TRBD1 matches at 7 bases. V gave up 6 bases and J gave up 3 bases; unmatched junction bases: 11. The CDR3 has 15 residues. The V gene's germline CDR1 is LNHDA and CDR2 SQIVND (reference sequence). The CDR3 DNA sequence: TGTGCCAGTAGCCTGAGACAGGGTATATTCTACGAGCAGTACTTC. Amino acid sequence: CASSLRQGIFYEQYF.

V gene TRBV5-1 combines with J gene TRBJ1-3, with D uncertain. Germline-derived CDR1 and CDR2 are SGHRS and YFSETQ. The V end lost 0 bases, the J end lost 0 bases, and 7 bases lay between the germline ends. The CDR3 runs to 15 residues. The CDR3 loop reads CASSLGGNSGNTIYF. The CDR3 DNA is TGCGCCAGCAGCTTGGGCGGCAACTCTGGAAACACCATATATTTT.

This clone was counted a few times. V gene TRBV11-1 combines with J gene TRBJ1-2, with D perhaps TRBD1 (6 bases). This CDR3 region has 16 residues. The V gene lost 5 bases and the J gene lost 0 bases, with 16 bases spanning the gap. Per the germline V gene, CDR1 is SGHAT and CDR2 is FQDESV (reference sequence). The CDR3 nucleotides read TGTGCCAGCAGCCCTTCGACAGGCCATTCTAACTATGGCTACACCTTC. Protein product: CASSPSTGHSNYGYTF.

This clone was counted a single time. V usage is TRBV11-2 and J usage is TRBJ1-6; TRBD1 matches at 9 bases. The CDR3 has 17 amino acids. Unmatched junction bases numbered 8, after V lost 1 base and J lost 7 bases. The germline V gene encodes CDR1 SGHAT and CDR2 FQNNGV. CDR3 DNA sequence: TGTGCCAGCAGCTTAGGTACAGGGGGCCGTGAAAATTCACCCCTCCACTTT. Amino acid sequence: CASSLGTGGRENSPLHF.

The rearrangement links TRBV10-1 to TRBJ1-6; D gene uncertain. Germline CDR1 WNHNN, CDR2 SYGVQD (reference sequence). Deletions cut 6 bases from V and 3 bases from J, with 15 bases between. This CDR3 is built from 16 residues. CDR3 nucleotide sequence: TGCGCCAGCAGCCTCCGGGGTAGGCTCTATAATTCACCCCTCCACTTT. This encodes CASSLRGRLYNSPLHF.

V is TRBV5-5 and J is TRBJ2-3; 9 bases fit TRBD2. Germline CDR1 reads SGHKS; CDR2 reads YYEKEE (reference sequence). V was clipped by 2 bases and J by 6 bases; unmatched bases: 4. The CDR3 spans 14 residues. DNA of the CDR3: TGTGCCAGCAGCTTAAGCGGGGGGCCCGATACGCAGTATTTT. This codes for CASSLSGGPDTQYF.

The chain carries TRBV4-3 and TRBJ1-2; possibly TRBD1 for D (5 bases). V was clipped by 2 bases and J by 0 bases, with 13 bases between them. There are 16 residues in the CDR3. In germline, CDR1 is LGHNA, CDR2 YSLEER. The CDR3 sequence: CASSQSQAVSNYGYTF. The CDR3 region has the DNA TGCGCCAGCAGCCAATCACAGGCCGTCTCTAACTATGGCTACACCTTC.

The chain combines TRBV18 with TRBJ2-1; TRBD2 agrees at 8 bases. Trimming at V came to 3 bases and at J to 8 bases, leaving 9 bases not matched to a gene. This CDR3 is 15 amino acids long. Germline V gene lookup returns CDR1 KGHSH and CDR2 LQKENI. CDR3 coding DNA: TGTGCCAGCTCACCTCGACGGGGGGGCGGGGATGAGCAGTTCTTC. It translates to CASSPRRGGGDEQFF.

The table lists this clone with a few counts. This chain connects TRBV5-8 to TRBJ1-4, with 10 positions matching TRBD1. Germline assignment: CDR1 SGHTS and CDR2 YDEGEE. This CDR3 contains 19 residues. Germline trimming cut 4 bases from V and 0 bases from J; bases unmatched to any gene: 12. This chain's CDR3 is CASSPHRDRGLATNEKLFF. CDR3 bases: TGTGCCAGCAGCCCCCACCGGGACAGGGGCCTTGCAACTAATGAAAAACTGTTTTTT.

The chain is built from TRBV7-9 and TRBJ1-2; TRBD1 might be the D (5 bases). This CDR3 spans 13 amino acids. Germline CDR1 is SEHNR and CDR2 is FQNEAQ (reference sequence). V lost 1 base and J 6 bases, leaving 9 bases between the germline ends. The CDR3 loop reads CASSLGGDDGYTF. CDR3 in DNA: TGTGCCAGCAGCTTAGGGGGCGATGATGGCTACACCTTC.

The chain uses TRBV7-9 and TRBJ1-1, with a weak D call TRBD1 (5 bases). The CDR3 totals 14 residues. Looked up from germline, CDR1 is SEHNR and CDR2 is FQNEAQ (reference sequence). V was cut by 4 bases and J by 6 bases, with 15 bases left in between. CDR3 bases: TGTGCCAGCAGCTCAAGACCCGCGGGGGCTGAAGCTTTCTTT. Translating gives CASSSRPAGAEAFF.

DNA for the CDR3: TGCGCCAGCAGCCAAGATATGGGCCTAGCGGGGGTCACAGATACGCAGTATTTT. It is translated as CASSQDMGLAGVTDTQYF. The chain is built from TRBV4-3 and TRBJ2-3, with 10 bases fitting TRBD2. There are 18 residues in the CDR3. Unmatched junction bases numbered 8, after V lost 0 bases and J lost 2 bases. Germline CDR1 is LGHNA and CDR2 is YSLEER.